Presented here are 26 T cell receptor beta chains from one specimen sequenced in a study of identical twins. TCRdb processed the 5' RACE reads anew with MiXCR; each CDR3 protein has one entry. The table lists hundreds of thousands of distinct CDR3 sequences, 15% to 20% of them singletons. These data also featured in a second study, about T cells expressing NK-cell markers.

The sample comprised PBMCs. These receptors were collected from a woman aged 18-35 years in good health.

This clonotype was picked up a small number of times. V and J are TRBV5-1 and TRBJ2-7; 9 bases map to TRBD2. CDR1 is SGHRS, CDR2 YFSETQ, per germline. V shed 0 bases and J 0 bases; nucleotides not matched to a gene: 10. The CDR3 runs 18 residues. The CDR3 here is CASSLGLRASGNSYEQYF. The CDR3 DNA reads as TGCGCCAGCAGCTTGGGGCTTCGGGCTAGCGGGAACTCCTACGAGCAGTACTTC.

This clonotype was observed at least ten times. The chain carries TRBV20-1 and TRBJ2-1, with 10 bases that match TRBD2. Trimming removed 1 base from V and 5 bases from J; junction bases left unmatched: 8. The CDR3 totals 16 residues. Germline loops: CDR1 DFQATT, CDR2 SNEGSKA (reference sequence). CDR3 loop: CSARVASGSRDNEQFF. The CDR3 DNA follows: TGCAGTGCTAGAGTGGCTAGCGGGAGCAGGGACAATGAGCAGTTCTTC.

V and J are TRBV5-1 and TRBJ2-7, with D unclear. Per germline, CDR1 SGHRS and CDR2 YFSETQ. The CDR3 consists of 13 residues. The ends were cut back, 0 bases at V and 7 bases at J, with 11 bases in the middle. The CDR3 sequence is CASSLAEAREQYF. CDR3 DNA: TGCGCCAGCAGCTTGGCCGAGGCGAGGGAGCAGTACTTC.

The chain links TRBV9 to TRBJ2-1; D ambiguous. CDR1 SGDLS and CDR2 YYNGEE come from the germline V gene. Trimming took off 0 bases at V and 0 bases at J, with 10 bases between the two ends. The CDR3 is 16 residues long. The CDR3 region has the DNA TGTGCCAGCAGCGTAGAGGGCTTTAGCTCCTACAATGAGCAGTTCTTC. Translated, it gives CASSVEGFSSYNEQFF.

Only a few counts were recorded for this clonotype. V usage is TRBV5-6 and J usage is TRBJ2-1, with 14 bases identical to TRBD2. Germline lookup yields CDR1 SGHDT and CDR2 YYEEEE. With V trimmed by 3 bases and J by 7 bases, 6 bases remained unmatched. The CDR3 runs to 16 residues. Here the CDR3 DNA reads TGTGCCAGCAGCTGGGGACTAGCGGGAGCTGGGAATGAGCAGTTCTTC. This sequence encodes CASSWGLAGAGNEQFF.

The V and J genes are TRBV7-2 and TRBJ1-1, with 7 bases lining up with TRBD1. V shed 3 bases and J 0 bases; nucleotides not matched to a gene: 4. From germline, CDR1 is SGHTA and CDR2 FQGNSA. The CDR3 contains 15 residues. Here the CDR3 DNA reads TGTGCCAGCAGCTTGGAACAGGGGATGAACACTGAAGCTTTCTTT. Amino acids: CASSLEQGMNTEAFF.

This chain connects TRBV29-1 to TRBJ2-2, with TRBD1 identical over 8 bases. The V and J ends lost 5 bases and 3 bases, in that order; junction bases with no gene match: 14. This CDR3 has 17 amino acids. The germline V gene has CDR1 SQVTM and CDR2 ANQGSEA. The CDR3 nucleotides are TGCAGCGTTTGGGGGACAGGAGGCCCTTTGGACACCGGGGAGCTGTTTTTT. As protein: CSVWGTGGPLDTGELFF.

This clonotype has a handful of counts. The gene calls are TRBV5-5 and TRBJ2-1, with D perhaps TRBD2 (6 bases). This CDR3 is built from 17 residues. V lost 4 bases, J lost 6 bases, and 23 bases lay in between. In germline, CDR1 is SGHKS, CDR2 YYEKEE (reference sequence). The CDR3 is CASSTFLTVLGGNEQFF. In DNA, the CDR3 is TGTGCCAGCAGCACTTTCCTGACGGTCCTGGGGGGCAATGAGCAGTTCTTC.

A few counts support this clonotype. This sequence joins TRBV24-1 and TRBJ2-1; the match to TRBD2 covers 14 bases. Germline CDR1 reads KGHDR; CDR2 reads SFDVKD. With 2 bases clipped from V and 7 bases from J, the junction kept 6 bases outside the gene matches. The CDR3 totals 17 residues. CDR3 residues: CATSDSGTSGSYNEQFF. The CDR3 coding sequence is TGTGCCACCAGTGATTCCGGGACTAGCGGGAGTTATAATGAGCAGTTCTTC.

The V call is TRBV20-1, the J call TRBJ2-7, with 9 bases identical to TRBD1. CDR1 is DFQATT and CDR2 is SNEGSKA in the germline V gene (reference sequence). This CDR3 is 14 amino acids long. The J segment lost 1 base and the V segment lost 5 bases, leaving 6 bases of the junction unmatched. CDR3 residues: CSAPTGTGSYEQYF. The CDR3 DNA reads TGCAGTGCTCCGACCGGGACAGGGTCCTACGAGCAGTACTTC.

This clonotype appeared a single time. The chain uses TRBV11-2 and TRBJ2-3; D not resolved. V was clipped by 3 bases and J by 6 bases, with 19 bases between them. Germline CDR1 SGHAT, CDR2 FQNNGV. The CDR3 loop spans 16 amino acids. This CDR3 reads CASSFPEAGAPDTQYF. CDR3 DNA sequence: TGTGCCAGCAGCTTTCCGGAAGCAGGAGCCCCCGATACGCAGTATTTT.

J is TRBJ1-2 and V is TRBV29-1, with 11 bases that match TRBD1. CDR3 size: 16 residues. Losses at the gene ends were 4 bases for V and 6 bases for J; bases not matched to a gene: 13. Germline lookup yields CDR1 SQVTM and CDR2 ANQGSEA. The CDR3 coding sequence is TGCAGCGTTGGTTTTTGGGACAGGGGGGGATTCCATGGCTACACCTTC. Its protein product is CSVGFWDRGGFHGYTF. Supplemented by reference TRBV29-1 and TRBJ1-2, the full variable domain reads SAVISQKPSRDICQRGTSLTIQCQVDSQVTMMFWYRQQPGQSLTLIATANQGSEATYESGFVIDKFPISRPNLTFSTLTVSNMSPEDSSIYLCSVGFWDRGGFHGYTFGSGTRLTVV.

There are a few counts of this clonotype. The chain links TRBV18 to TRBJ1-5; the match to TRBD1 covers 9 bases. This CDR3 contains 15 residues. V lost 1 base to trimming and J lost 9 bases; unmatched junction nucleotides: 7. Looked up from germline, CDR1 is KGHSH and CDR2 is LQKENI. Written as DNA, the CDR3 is TGTGCCAGCTCACCACGCCGGGACAGGGATCCGCCCCAGCATTTT. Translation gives CASSPRRDRDPPQHF.

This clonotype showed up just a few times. The CDR3 region has the DNA TGCGCCAGCAGTGAGAGGGGACGTCTCTCCTACAATGAGCAGTTCTTC. Its translation is CASSERGRLSYNEQFF. The chain is built from TRBV10-1 and TRBJ2-1; D could derive from TRBD1 or TRBD2 (5 bases each). This CDR3 spans 16 amino acids. V lost 2 bases and J lost 0, with 11 bases in between. CDR1 WNHNN and CDR2 SYGVQD come from the germline V gene (reference sequence).

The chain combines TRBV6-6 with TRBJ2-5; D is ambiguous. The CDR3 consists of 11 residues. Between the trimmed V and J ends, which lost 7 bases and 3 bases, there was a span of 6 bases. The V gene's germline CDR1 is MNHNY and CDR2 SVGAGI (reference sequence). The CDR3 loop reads CASTNKETQYF. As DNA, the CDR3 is TGTGCCAGCACCAATAAAGAGACCCAGTACTTC.

CDR3 sequence reads: CASSLEVLRGPRTGELFF. As DNA, the CDR3 is TGTGCCAGCAGCTTGGAAGTCCTGCGGGGCCCTCGCACCGGGGAGCTGTTTTTT. This chain connects TRBV5-5 to TRBJ2-2, with D possibly matching TRBD2 (6 bases). Germline assignment: CDR1 SGHKS and CDR2 YYEKEE (reference sequence). V shed 0 bases and J shed 4 bases, with 19 bases lying between them. There are 18 residues in the CDR3.

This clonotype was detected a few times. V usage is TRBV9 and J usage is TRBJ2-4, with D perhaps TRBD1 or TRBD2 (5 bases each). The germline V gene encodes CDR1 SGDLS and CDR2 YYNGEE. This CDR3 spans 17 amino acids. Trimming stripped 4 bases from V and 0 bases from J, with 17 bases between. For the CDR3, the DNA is TGTGCCAGCAGCCCTTCTGAGGGGAGACTAGCCAAAAACATTCAGTACTTC. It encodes CASSPSEGRLAKNIQYF.

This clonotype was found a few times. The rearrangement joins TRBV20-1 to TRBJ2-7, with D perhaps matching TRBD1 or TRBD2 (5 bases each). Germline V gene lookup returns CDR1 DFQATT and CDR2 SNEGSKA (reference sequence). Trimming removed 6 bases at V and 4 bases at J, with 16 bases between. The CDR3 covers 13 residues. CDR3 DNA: TGCAGTGCCCGCCAGGGACCAAGTTACGAGCAGTACTTC. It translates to CSARQGPSYEQYF.

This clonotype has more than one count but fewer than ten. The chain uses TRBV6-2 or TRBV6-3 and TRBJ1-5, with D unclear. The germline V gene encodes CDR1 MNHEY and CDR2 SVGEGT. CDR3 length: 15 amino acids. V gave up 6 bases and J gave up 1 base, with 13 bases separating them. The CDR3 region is CASRADRLSNQPQHF. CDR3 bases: TGTGCCAGCAGGGCAGATCGACTGAGCAATCAGCCCCAGCATTTT.

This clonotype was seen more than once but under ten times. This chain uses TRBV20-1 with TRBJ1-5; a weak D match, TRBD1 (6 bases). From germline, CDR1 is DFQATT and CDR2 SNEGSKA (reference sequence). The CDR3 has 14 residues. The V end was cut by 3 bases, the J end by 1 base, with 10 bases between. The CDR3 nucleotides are TGCAGTGCTAGTCCAGGGGAAAGCAATCAGCCCCAGCATTTT. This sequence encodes CSASPGESNQPQHF.

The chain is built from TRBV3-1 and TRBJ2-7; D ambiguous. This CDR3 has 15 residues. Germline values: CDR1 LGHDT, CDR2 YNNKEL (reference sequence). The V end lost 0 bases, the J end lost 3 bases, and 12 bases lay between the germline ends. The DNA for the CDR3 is TGTGCCAGCAGCCAAGATCAACGCGTACACTACGAGCAGTACTTC. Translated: CASSQDQRVHYEQYF.

In DNA, the CDR3 is TGCGCCAGCAGTGAGTCGGAGGAGGCCGGGGAGCTGTTTTTT. Translated, it gives CASSESEEAGELFF. The chain combines TRBV10-1 with TRBJ2-2; the D gene is possibly TRBD2 (5 bases). The length of the CDR3 is 14 residues. The germline gives CDR1 WNHNN, CDR2 SYGVQD (reference sequence). V lost 0 bases and J 6 bases, leaving 8 bases between the germline ends.

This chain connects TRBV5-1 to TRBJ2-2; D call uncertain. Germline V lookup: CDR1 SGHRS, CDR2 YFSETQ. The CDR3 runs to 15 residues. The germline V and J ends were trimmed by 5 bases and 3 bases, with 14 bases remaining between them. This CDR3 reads CASSSVPGHTGELFF. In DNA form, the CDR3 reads TGCGCCAGCAGTTCCGTGCCGGGTCACACCGGGGAGCTGTTTTTT.

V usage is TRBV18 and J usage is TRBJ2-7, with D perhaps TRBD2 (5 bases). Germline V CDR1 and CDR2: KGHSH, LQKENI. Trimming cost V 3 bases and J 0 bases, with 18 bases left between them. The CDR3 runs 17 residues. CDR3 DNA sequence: TGTGCCAGCTCACCCAAGGGCCTTAGCGCGAGCTCCTACGAGCAGTACTTC. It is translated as CASSPKGLSASSYEQYF.

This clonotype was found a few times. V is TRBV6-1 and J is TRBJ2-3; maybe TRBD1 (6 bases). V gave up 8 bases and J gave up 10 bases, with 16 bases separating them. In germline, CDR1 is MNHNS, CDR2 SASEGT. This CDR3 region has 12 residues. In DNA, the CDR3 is TGTGCCAGCGAGGGGGAGCGAGTGGCGCAGTATTTT. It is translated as CASEGERVAQYF.

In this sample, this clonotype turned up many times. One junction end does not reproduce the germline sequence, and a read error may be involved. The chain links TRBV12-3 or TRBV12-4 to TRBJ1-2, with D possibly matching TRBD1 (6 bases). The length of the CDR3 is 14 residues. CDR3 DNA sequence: TGTGCCAGCAGCTTAGGAGGGGGTGACTATGGCTACACCTTC. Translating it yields CASSLGGGDYGYTF.